These 14 T cell receptor beta chains share one sample of origin, sequenced in a study of CD8 T cells in ankylosing spondylitis. No antigen is known for these receptors. TCRdb analysed the 5' RACE reads with MiXCR anew, one entry per CDR3 protein. Of 450,000 or so distinct CDR3 sequences listed, more than 25% are singletons. Study-level results: A TCR beta motif made of fewer than 10 highly homologous variants seemed typical of ankylosing spondylitis blood.

The specimen was blood, either unsorted or a sorted T cell fraction (not recorded which). Every receptor here comes from a male donor with ankylosing spondylitis.

This clonotype occurred a few times. The rearrangement uses TRBV5-1 and TRBJ2-1; tentative D call: TRBD1 (6 bases). The germline V and J ends were trimmed by 0 bases and 8 bases, with 9 bases remaining between them. Germline values: CDR1 SGHRS, CDR2 YFSETQ. The CDR3 is 13 amino acids. Here the CDR3 reads CASSLDGGHEQFF. Written as DNA, the CDR3 is TGCGCCAGCAGCTTGGATGGGGGCCATGAGCAGTTCTTC.

This clonotype was seen many times. The rearrangement joins TRBV5-1 to TRBJ1-1; D remains unclear. V was pared by 6 bases and J by 1 base, with 13 bases between. Germline values: CDR1 SGHRS, CDR2 YFSETQ. The CDR3 spans 14 residues. CDR3 loop: CASKLEVSNTEAFF. DNA for the CDR3: TGCGCCAGCAAATTAGAGGTTTCGAACACTGAAGCTTTCTTT.

The rearrangement joins TRBV19 to TRBJ2-7; D gene unclear. V lost 3 bases, J lost 2 bases, and 8 bases lay in between. This CDR3 spans 13 amino acids. Per germline, CDR1 LNHDA and CDR2 SQIVND (reference sequence). In DNA form, the CDR3 reads TGTGCCAGTAGTATCCGCCGAACCTACGAGCAGTACTTC. It specifies CASSIRRTYEQYF. The whole variable domain, filled in from reference TRBV19 and TRBJ2-7, reads DGGITQSPKYLFRKEGQNVTLSCEQNLNHDAMYWYRQDPGQGLRLIYYSQIVNDFQKGDIAEGYSVSREKKESFPLTVTSAQKNPTAFYLCASSIRRTYEQYFGPGTRLTVT.

This clonotype was seen more than once but under ten times. The chain joins TRBV5-1 to TRBJ2-1; either TRBD1 or TRBD2 may fit D (6 bases each). The germline V and J ends were trimmed by 0 bases and 9 bases, with 16 bases remaining between them. From germline, CDR1 is SGHRS and CDR2 YFSETQ. CDR3 size: 15 residues. As DNA, the CDR3 is TGCGCCAGCAGCTTGGATACAGGGCCGCGGGGTGAGCAGTTCTTC. Translation: CASSLDTGPRGEQFF.

This clonotype was detected a few times. This sequence joins TRBV5-1 and TRBJ2-3; 7 bases match TRBD2. This CDR3 has 15 amino acids. With V trimmed by 0 bases and J by 6 bases, 7 bases remained unmatched. Germline-derived CDR1 and CDR2 are SGHRS and YFSETQ. The CDR3 reads CASSLDSAGWDTQYF. As DNA, the CDR3 is TGCGCCAGCAGCTTGGATTCAGCGGGGTGGGATACGCAGTATTTT. Drawing the rest from reference TRBV5-1 and TRBJ2-3, the complete variable domain is KAGVTQTPRYLIKTRGQQVTLSCSPISGHRSVSWYQQTPGQGLQFLFEYFSETQRNKGNFPGRFSGRQFSNSRSEMNVSTLELGDSALYLCASSLDSAGWDTQYFGPGTRLTVL.

This clonotype was seen only a few times. The chain couples TRBV10-3 to TRBJ2-7; 11 bases fit TRBD2. The CDR3 runs 16 residues. The V gene's germline CDR1 is ENHRY and CDR2 SYGVKD. After removal of 1 base from V and 7 bases from J, the junction contained 9 bases not matched to a gene. CDR3 sequence reads: CAISEYLAGGPQEQYV. CDR3 DNA: TGTGCCATCAGTGAGTATTTAGCGGGAGGGCCGCAGGAGCAGTACGTC.

This chain connects TRBV5-1 to TRBJ1-2; D is unclear. The CDR3 is 14 amino acids. Deletions cut 4 bases from V and 4 bases from J, with 14 bases between. Germline CDR1 is SGHRS and CDR2 is YFSETQ. The CDR3 DNA reads as TGCGCCAGCAGCCGGGCGGCCGAGGGCTATGGCTACACCTTC. This translates into CASSRAAEGYGYTF.

The chain is built from TRBV7-9 and TRBJ1-1; D ambiguous. V gave up 4 bases and J gave up 3 bases, with 9 bases separating them. Germline V CDR1 and CDR2: SEHNR, FQNEAQ (reference sequence). The length of the CDR3 is 13 residues. The CDR3: CASSYNIYTEAFF. In DNA, the CDR3 is TGTGCCAGCAGCTATAATATCTACACTGAAGCTTTCTTT.

The sample holds a few counts of this clonotype. The V gene is TRBV6-1, the J gene TRBJ2-1; 13 nucleotides align to TRBD2. The CDR3 is made up of 14 amino acids. Germline values: CDR1 MNHNS, CDR2 SASEGT. V shed 7 bases, J shed 8 bases, and the junction held 5 bases outside the gene matches. CDR3 DNA: TGTGCCAGCAAACTAGCGGGAGGGAGAGATGAGCAGTTCTTC. Translated, it gives CASKLAGGRDEQFF.

The rearrangement uses TRBV27 and TRBJ1-1; D unresolved. V lost 0 bases and J lost 3, with 20 bases in between. Germline lookup yields CDR1 MNHEY and CDR2 SMNVEV (reference sequence). The CDR3 is 18 residues long. The CDR3 DNA is TGTGCCAGCAGTTTATCGAAAGTCCTAACGGGATGGGACACTGAAGCTTTCTTT. This gives the protein CASSLSKVLTGWDTEAFF.

This chain joins TRBV11-2 and TRBJ2-3; tentative D call: TRBD1 (6 bases). The CDR3 totals 16 residues. Trimming removed 2 bases from V and 6 bases from J, with 18 bases in between. Per germline, CDR1 SGHAT and CDR2 FQNNGV. Here the CDR3 reads CASSLSFRRQEDTQYF. CDR3 DNA sequence: TGTGCCAGCAGCTTATCATTCCGAAGACAGGAGGATACGCAGTATTTT.

The chain has TRBV5-1 and TRBJ1-2; 9 bases fit TRBD1. V was pared by 0 bases and J by 8 bases, with 5 bases of the junction left unmatched. CDR1 and CDR2 (germline): SGHRS, YFSETQ. This CDR3 has 14 amino acids. In nucleotides, the CDR3 is TGCGCCAGCAGCTTGGCAGACAGGGGGAGAGGCTACACCTTC. Its protein product is CASSLADRGRGYTF. Looking up the rest from reference TRBV5-1 and TRBJ1-2 gives the full variable domain: KAGVTQTPRYLIKTRGQQVTLSCSPISGHRSVSWYQQTPGQGLQFLFEYFSETQRNKGNFPGRFSGRQFSNSRSEMNVSTLELGDSALYLCASSLADRGRGYTFGSGTRLTVV.

The CDR3 is CASSVQGGLFHEQFF. The CDR3 DNA sequence: TGTGCCAGCAGCGTTCAGGGGGGGTTGTTCCATGAGCAGTTCTTC. V usage is TRBV2 and J usage is TRBJ2-1, with D tentatively TRBD1 or TRBD2 (7 bases each). Germline V gene sequence: CDR1 SNHLY, CDR2 FYNNEI. Between the trimmed V and J ends, which lost 6 bases and 8 bases, there was a span of 20 bases. The CDR3 extends over 15 amino acids.

The rearrangement uses TRBV9 and TRBJ1-3, with D possibly being TRBD1 (6 bases). The V end was cut by 4 bases, the J end by 2 bases, with 16 bases between. CDR3 length: 16 amino acids. Looked up from germline, CDR1 is SGDLS and CDR2 is YYNGEE. This CDR3 is CASSPAWGGPGNTIYF. The CDR3 nucleotides are TGTGCCAGCAGCCCGGCCTGGGGGGGCCCTGGAAACACCATATATTTT.